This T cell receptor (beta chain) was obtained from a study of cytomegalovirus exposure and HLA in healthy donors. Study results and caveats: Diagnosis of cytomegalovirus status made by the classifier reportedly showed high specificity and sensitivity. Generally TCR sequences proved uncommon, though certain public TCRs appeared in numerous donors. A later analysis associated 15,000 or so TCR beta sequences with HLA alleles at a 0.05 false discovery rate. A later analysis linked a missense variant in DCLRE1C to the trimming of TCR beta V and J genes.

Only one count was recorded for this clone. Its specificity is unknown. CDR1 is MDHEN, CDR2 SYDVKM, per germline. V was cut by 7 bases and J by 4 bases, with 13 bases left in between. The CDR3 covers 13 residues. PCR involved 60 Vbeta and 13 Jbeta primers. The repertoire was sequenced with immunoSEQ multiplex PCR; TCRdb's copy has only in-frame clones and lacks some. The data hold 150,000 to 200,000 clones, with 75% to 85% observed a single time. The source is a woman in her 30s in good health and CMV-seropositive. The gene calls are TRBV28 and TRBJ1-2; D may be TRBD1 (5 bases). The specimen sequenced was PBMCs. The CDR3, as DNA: TGTGCCAGCACCCCGGGACTCGCCTATGGCTACACCTTC. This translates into CASTPGLAYGYTF.